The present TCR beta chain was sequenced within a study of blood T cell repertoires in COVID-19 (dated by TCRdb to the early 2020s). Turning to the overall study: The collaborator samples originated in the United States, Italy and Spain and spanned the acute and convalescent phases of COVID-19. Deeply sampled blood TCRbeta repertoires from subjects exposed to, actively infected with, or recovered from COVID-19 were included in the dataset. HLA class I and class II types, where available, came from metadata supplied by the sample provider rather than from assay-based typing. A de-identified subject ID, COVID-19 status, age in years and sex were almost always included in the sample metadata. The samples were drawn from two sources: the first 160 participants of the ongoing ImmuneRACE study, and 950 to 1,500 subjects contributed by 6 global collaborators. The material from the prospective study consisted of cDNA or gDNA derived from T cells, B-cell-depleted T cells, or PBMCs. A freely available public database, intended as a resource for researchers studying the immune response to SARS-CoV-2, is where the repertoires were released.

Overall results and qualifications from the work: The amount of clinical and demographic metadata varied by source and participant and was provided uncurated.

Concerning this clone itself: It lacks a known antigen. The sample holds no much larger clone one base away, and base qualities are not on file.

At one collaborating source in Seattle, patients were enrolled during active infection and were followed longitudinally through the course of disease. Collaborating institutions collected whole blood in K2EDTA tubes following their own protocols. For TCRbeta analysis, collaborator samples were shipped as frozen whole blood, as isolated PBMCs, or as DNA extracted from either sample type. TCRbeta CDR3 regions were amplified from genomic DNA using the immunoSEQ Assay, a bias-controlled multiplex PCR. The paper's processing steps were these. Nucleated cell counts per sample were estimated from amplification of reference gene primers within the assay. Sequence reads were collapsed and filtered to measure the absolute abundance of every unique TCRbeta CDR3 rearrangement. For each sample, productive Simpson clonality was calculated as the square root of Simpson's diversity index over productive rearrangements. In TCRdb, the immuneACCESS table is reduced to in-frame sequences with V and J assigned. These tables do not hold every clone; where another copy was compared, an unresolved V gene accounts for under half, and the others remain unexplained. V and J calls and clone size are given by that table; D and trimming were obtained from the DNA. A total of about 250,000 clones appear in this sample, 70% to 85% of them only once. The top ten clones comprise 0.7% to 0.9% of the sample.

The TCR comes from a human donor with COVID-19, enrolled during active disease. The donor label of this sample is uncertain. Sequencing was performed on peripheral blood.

The DNA sequence reads TGTGCCAGTAGGAAGGACAGGGACTATGGCTACACCTTC. Translation gives CASRKDRDYGYTF. The sequence joins TRBV19 to TRBJ1-2; 8 bases in the middle match TRBD1. Relative to germline, V is missing 6 bases and J is missing 3 bases, with 3 bases of the junction outside any gene match. As encoded in the germline V gene (reference sequence), CDR1 is LNHDA while CDR2 is SQIVND. The CDR3 measures 13 amino acids from cysteine to phenylalanine. The retained sequence is limited to the CDR3, 39 bases, with the frame set at the first base.